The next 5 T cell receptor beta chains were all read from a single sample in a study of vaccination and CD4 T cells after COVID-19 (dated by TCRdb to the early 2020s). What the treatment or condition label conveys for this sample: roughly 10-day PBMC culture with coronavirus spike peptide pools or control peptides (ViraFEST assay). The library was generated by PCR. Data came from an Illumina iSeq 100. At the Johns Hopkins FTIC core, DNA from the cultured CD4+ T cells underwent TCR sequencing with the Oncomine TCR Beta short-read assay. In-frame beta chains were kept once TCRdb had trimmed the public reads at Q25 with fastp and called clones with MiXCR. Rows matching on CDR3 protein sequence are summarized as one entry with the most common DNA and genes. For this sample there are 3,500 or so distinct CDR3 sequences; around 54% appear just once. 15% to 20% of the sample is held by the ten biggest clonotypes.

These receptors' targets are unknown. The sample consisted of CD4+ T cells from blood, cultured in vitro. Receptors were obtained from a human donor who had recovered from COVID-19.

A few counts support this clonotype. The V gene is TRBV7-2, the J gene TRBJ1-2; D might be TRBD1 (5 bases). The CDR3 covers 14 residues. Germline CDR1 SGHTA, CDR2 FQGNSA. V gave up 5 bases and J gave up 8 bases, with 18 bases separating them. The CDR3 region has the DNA TGTGCCAGCAGCCCAGGGCGGGACGTGGGCGGCTACACCTTC. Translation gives CASSPGRDVGGYTF.

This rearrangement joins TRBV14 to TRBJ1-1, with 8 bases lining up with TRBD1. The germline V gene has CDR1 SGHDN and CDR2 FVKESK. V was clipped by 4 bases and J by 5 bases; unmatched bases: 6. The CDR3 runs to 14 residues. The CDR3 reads CASSPTGGSTEAFF. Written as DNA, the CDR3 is TGTGCCAGCAGCCCAACAGGGGGAAGTACTGAAGCTTTCTTT.

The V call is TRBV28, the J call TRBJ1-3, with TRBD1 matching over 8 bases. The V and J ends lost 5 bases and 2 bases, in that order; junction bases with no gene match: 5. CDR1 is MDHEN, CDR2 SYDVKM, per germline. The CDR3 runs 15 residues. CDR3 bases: TGTGCCAGCAGTATGACAGGGGCTACTGGAAACACCATATATTTT. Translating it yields CASSMTGATGNTIYF.

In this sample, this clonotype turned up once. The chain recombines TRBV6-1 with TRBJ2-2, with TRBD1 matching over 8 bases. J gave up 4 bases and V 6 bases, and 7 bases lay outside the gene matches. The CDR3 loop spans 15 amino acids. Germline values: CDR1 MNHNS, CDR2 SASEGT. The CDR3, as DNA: TGTGCCAGCAGGTCGACAGGGGTTCCCACCGGGGAGCTGTTTTTT. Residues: CASRSTGVPTGELFF.

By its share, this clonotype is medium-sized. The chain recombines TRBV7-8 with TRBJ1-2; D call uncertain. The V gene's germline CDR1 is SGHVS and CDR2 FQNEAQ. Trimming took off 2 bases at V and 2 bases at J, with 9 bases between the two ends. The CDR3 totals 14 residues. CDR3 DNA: TGTGCCAGCAGCTTAACTTCGGCAAACTATGGCTACACCTTC. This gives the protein CASSLTSANYGYTF.